These T cell receptor beta chains were read from a single sample in a study of blood T cell repertoires in COVID-19. Measured with immunoSEQ multiplex PCR; TCRdb has only the in-frame clones, and not every one. The sample lists 150,000 to 200,000 clones; 83% were seen once. Input material: peripheral blood. These receptors all come from a woman in her 70s who had recovered from COVID-19. Each CDR3 is given with its conserved first and last residue. Each record gives: clone size, D gene, V gene, J gene, CDR3 DNA, CDR3 protein. The D gene is left open where the match is weak. Clone size is not always given. Where it is, it says once, few, many or a class for expanded clones.

-	-	TRBV18	TRBJ1-1	TGTGCCAGCTCCTGGACAGAGAACACTGAAGCTTTCTTT	CASSWTENTEAFF
-	TRBD1	TRBV30	TRBJ1-5	TGTGCCTGGAGCCGAAGACAGGGGAGCCAGCCCCAGCATTTT	CAWSRRQGSQPQHF
-	TRBD2	TRBV14	TRBJ2-1	TGTGCCAGCAGCCAAGATGGGCTAGCGGGATGGTTCTCCTACAATGAGCAGTTCTTC	CASSQDGLAGWFSYNEQFF
-	TRBD1	TRBV2	TRBJ2-2	TGTGCCAGCATAGAAGACAGGGGGCAGGGCGGGGAGCTGTTTTTT	CASIEDRGQGGELFF
-	TRBD2	TRBV28	TRBJ2-3	TGTGCCAGCAGTTTATGGGGACTAGCACCCGCAGGGAGCACGCAGTATTTT	CASSLWGLAPAGSTQYF
-	-	TRBV11-1	TRBJ1-1	TGTGCCAGCAGCTTATCCATGGGGGGATGGACTGAAGCTTTCTTT	CASSLSMGGWTEAFF
few	-	TRBV2	TRBJ1-1	TGTGCCAGCAGCGTCGTGGGAGCGAACACTGAAGCTTTCTTT	CASSVVGANTEAFF
-	-	TRBV19	TRBJ2-3	TGTGCCAGTAGTGGGACATTTACAGATACGCAGTATTTT	CASSGTFTDTQYF
-	TRBD1	TRBV6-6	TRBJ1-1	TGTGCCAGCAGCCCGATTCAGGGGGCGTACACTGAAGCTTTCTTT	CASSPIQGAYTEAFF
-	-	TRBV9	TRBJ2-3	TGTGCCAGCAGCGTAGGGTCTAGCGCGTTGGGGACGCAGTATTTT	CASSVGSSALGTQYF
-	TRBD1	TRBV19	TRBJ1-4	TGTGCCAGTACGTGGCAGGGGGATGAAAAACTGTTTTTT	CASTWQGDEKLFF
-	-	TRBV4-2	TRBJ1-2	TGTGCCAGCAGCCAAGAGGACACCCGGGGCTACACCTTC	CASSQEDTRGYTF
-	TRBD1	TRBV19	TRBJ1-5	TGTGCCACCAGACAGGGCTCGTTCTATAGCAATCAGCCCCAGCATTTT	CATRQGSFYSNQPQHF
-	TRBD1	TRBV11-3	TRBJ2-1	TGTGCCAGCAGCGGCCGACAGGGGATACACTCCTACAATGAGCAGTTCTTC	CASSGRQGIHSYNEQFF
-	-	TRBV2	TRBJ2-1	TGTGCCAGCAGGGGGGACTCCTCCGGGCAGTTCTTC	CASRGDSSGQFF
-	-	TRBV19	TRBJ1-1	TGTGCCAGCTCAGATCCTCTCAGCACTGAAGCTTTCTTT	CASSDPLSTEAFF
-	-	TRBV10-3	TRBJ2-1	TGTGCCATCAGGCACGGGACTGGCAATGAGCAGTTCTTC	CAIRHGTGNEQFF
few	-	TRBV27	TRBJ1-2	TGTGCCAGCAGTTTTCGGCGGATGCATGGCTACACCTTC	CASSFRRMHGYTF
-	-	TRBV10-2	TRBJ1-5	TGCGCCACGCGGCTTGGCAATCAGCCCCAGCATTTT	CATRLGNQPQHF
-	-	TRBV30	TRBJ1-5	TGTGCCTGGAGTGACGGACAGCAGCCCCAGCATTTT	CAWSDGQQPQHF